This entry lists 13 T cell receptor beta chains sequenced from one sample in a study of T cell responses to AZD1222 COVID-19 vaccine. The data were produced by immunoSEQ multiplex PCR, yet TCRdb's version contains in-frame clones alone and is incomplete. Of more than 55,000 clones in the sample, about 88% were seen once. The sequencing here drew on peripheral blood, taken 28 days after the second AZD1222 dose. The receptors were gathered from an adult who received the AZD1222 COVID-19 vaccine.

This sequence joins TRBV2 and TRBJ1-2; TRBD1 matches 7 bases. V was clipped by 7 bases and J by 4 bases; unmatched bases: 6. This CDR3 comprises 13 residues. In germline, CDR1 is SNHLY, CDR2 FYNNEI. Written as DNA, the CDR3 is TGTGCCAGCAACCCGACAGGGAGCTATGGCTACACCTTC. Its translation: CASNPTGSYGYTF.

The CDR3 region is CASSPFTGRTGELFF. The CDR3 DNA reads as TGTGCCAGCTCACCATTTACCGGGCGCACCGGGGAGCTGTTTTTT. This chain links TRBV18 with TRBJ2-2, with D hard to call. Germline CDR1 KGHSH, CDR2 LQKENI. There are 15 residues in the CDR3. The V gene lost 2 bases and the J gene lost 4 bases, with 11 bases spanning the gap.

Here the CDR3 reads CASSPDRETYGYTF. CDR3 coding DNA: TGTGCCAGCTCACCCGATCGTGAGACCTATGGCTACACCTTC. V usage is TRBV18 and J usage is TRBJ1-2; D gene unclear. Germline loops: CDR1 KGHSH, CDR2 LQKENI. Trimming removed 3 bases from V and 4 bases from J, with 12 bases in between. This CDR3 is 14 amino acids long.

The chain is built from TRBV19 and TRBJ2-5; D might be TRBD1 (6 bases). This CDR3 comprises 15 residues. The V gene's germline CDR1 is LNHDA and CDR2 SQIVND (reference sequence). The V gene lost 5 bases and the J gene lost 1 base, with 14 bases spanning the gap. CDR3 in DNA: TGTGCCAGTAGTCCCTATACAGGGACCCAAGAGACCCAGTACTTC. This codes for CASSPYTGTQETQYF.

The rearrangement joins TRBV5-1 to TRBJ1-3; D is ambiguous. The CDR3 loop spans 16 amino acids. Trimming stripped 0 bases from V and 1 base from J, with 11 bases between. Germline lookup yields CDR1 SGHRS and CDR2 YFSETQ. CDR3 sequence (DNA): TGCGCCAGCAGCTTGGACAGAAGAATTTCTGGAAACACCATATATTTT. Its protein is CASSLDRRISGNTIYF. Based on the CDR3 plus reference TRBV5-1 and TRBJ1-3, the full variable domain is KAGVTQTPRYLIKTRGQQVTLSCSPISGHRSVSWYQQTPGQGLQFLFEYFSETQRNKGNFPGRFSGRQFSNSRSEMNVSTLELGDSALYLCASSLDRRISGNTIYFGEGSWLTVV.

The chain employs TRBV3-1 (or the pseudogene TRBV3-2) and TRBJ2-7, with D uncertain. V was shortened by 5 bases and J by 5 bases, with 7 bases between the two germline ends. The CDR3 is 11 residues long. CDR1 is LGHDT and CDR2 is YNNKEL in the germline V gene (reference sequence). CDR3 sequence: CASSGYNEQYF. CDR3 DNA: TGTGCCAGCAGCGGATATAACGAGCAGTACTTC.

This clone was counted a single time. The chain couples TRBV24-1 to TRBJ2-3; 8 nucleotides match TRBD1. Germline assignment: CDR1 KGHDR and CDR2 SFDVKD. Unmatched junction bases numbered 10, after V lost 1 base and J lost 11 bases. This CDR3 region has 15 residues. The DNA for the CDR3 is TGTGCCACCAGTGATTTCCCCATCGGACAGGGAAGGCAGTATTTT. Protein: CATSDFPIGQGRQYF.

The rearrangement links TRBV3-1 (or the pseudogene TRBV3-2) to TRBJ2-7, with 11 positions matching TRBD1. CDR3 length equals 15 residues. V gave up 4 bases and J gave up 4 bases; unmatched junction bases: 6. Germline assignment: CDR1 LGHDT and CDR2 YNNKEL (reference sequence). The CDR3 nucleotides are TGTGCCAGCAGCCCCCGGACAGGGGGCCAATACGAGCAGTACTTC. It codes for CASSPRTGGQYEQYF.

The rearrangement links TRBV25-1 to TRBJ1-2; 8 bases fit TRBD1. Germline CDR1 MGHDK, CDR2 SYGVNS. Trimming removed 3 bases from V and 4 bases from J; junction bases left unmatched: 4. The CDR3 length is 14 residues. The CDR3 DNA is TGTGCCAGCAGTGAGACAGGGGCAAGCTATGGCTACACCTTC. It codes for CASSETGASYGYTF.

The chain employs TRBV30 and TRBJ1-6; D gene uncertain. CDR1 and CDR2 (germline): GTSNPN, SVGIG (reference sequence). V dropped 2 bases and J dropped 4 bases, with 15 bases sitting between them. CDR3 length equals 16 residues. CDR3 amino acids: CAWSLLPGQYNSPLHF. The CDR3, as DNA: TGTGCCTGGAGTCTCCTCCCGGGTCAGTATAATTCACCCCTCCACTTT.

DNA for the CDR3: TGTGCCAGCAGTTTGGGACAGCTTTACACTGAAGCTTTCTTT. It specifies CASSLGQLYTEAFF. This chain connects TRBV28 to TRBJ1-1; 7 bases match TRBD1. V gave up 3 bases and J gave up 3 bases; unmatched junction bases: 4. The CDR3 length is 14 residues. The germline V gene has CDR1 MDHEN and CDR2 SYDVKM. The full variable domain, rest sourced from reference TRBV28 and TRBJ1-1, is DVKVTQSSRYLVKRTGEKVFLECVQDMDHENMFWYRQDPGLGLRLIYFSYDVKMKEKGDIPEGYSVSREKKERFSLILESASTNQTSMYLCASSLGQLYTEAFFGQGTRLTVV.

CDR3 region: CASSQLSNQPQHF. The DNA for the CDR3 is TGTGCCAGCTCACAGCTTAGCAATCAGCCCCAGCATTTT. The chain couples TRBV18 to TRBJ1-5; D remains unclear. The CDR3 extends over 13 amino acids. The germline CDR1 and CDR2 sequences are KGHSH and LQKENI. V lost 4 bases and J 0 bases, leaving 4 bases between the germline ends. Combining the CDR3 with reference TRBV18 and TRBJ1-5 gives the whole variable domain NAGVMQNPRHLVRRRGQEARLRCSPMKGHSHVYWYRQLPEEGLKFMVYLQKENIIDESGMPKERFSAEFPKEGPSILRIQQVVRGDSAAYFCASSQLSNQPQHFGDGTRLSIL.

J is TRBJ2-1 and V is TRBV28; 8 bases map to TRBD2. Germline V gene sequence: CDR1 MDHEN, CDR2 SYDVKM. CDR3 length equals 18 residues. Trimming took 5 bases from V and 0 from J; bases not matched to a gene: 12. DNA of the CDR3: TGTGCCAGCAGTAAGCAAAGTTTCGGGGGGGCCTCCTACAATGAGCAGTTCTTC. It encodes CASSKQSFGGASYNEQFF.